These T cell receptor beta chains were read from a single sample in a study of blood T cell repertoires in COVID-19. Assay used: immunoSEQ multiplex PCR; TCRdb lists only in-frame clones, some missing. Altogether 350,000 to 400,000 clones are present, roughly 89% being singletons, with the ten largest covering 1.7%. The sequenced sample consisted of PBMCs or T cells enriched from blood (not recorded which). Receptors originate from a woman aged 30 to 39 who had recovered from COVID-19. CDR3s include the opening cysteine and the closing phenylalanine or tryptophan. D genes are given only for firm matches. Rows may omit the clone size; those that give it use once, few, many or a size class.

j_call | v_call | d_call | clone_size | cdr3_aa | cdr3_nt
TRBJ1-1 | TRBV7-9 | NA | NA | CASSLSITEAFF | TGTGCCAGCAGCTTATCTATCACTGAAGCTTTCTTT
TRBJ1-1 | TRBV6-5 | NA | NA | CASSSPLEGRPEAFF | TGTGCCAGCAGTTCCCCTCTGGAGGGGAGGCCTGAAGCTTTCTTT
TRBJ2-2 | TRBV20-1 | NA | NA | CSASQGGAEAGELFF | TGCAGTGCTAGTCAGGGCGGGGCGGAAGCCGGGGAGCTGTTTTTT
TRBJ2-2 | TRBV19 | NA | once | CASSIVAGTNTGELFF | TGTGCCAGTAGTATAGTGGCGGGCACCAACACCGGGGAGCTGTTTTTT
TRBJ2-7 | TRBV12-3/TRBV12-4 | NA | NA | CASSLTTVYEQYF | TGTGCCAGCAGTTTAACAACAGTCTACGAGCAGTACTTC
TRBJ2-1 | TRBV27 | TRBD2 | once | CASSPMGGSSYNEQFF | TGTGCCAGCAGTCCCATGGGCGGGAGCTCCTACAATGAGCAGTTCTTC
TRBJ1-1 | TRBV5-5 | NA | NA | CASSGRDEAEAFF | TGTGCCAGCAGCGGCAGGGATGAGGCTGAAGCTTTCTTT
TRBJ2-7 | TRBV27 | TRBD1 | NA | CASSPTGVGAYEQYF | TGTGCCAGCAGTCCAACAGGGGTAGGAGCCTACGAGCAGTACTTC
TRBJ2-2 | TRBV29-1 | NA | NA | CSVGANTGELFF | TGCAGCGTTGGGGCCAACACCGGGGAGCTGTTTTTT
TRBJ1-1 | TRBV13 | TRBD1 | NA | CASSANRGGFSTEAFF | TGTGCCAGCAGCGCGAACAGGGGTGGCTTTTCTACTGAAGCTTTCTTT
TRBJ2-7 | TRBV9 | NA | NA | CASSVGGVSYEQYF | TGTGCCAGCAGCGTAGGCGGGGTCTCCTACGAGCAGTACTTC
TRBJ1-5 | TRBV19 | TRBD1 | NA | CASSRGTAGQPQHF | TGTGCCAGTAGTAGGGGGACAGCGGGTCAGCCCCAGCATTTT
TRBJ1-2 | TRBV19 | TRBD1 | NA | CASSETTGGYGYTF | TGTGCCAGTAGTGAAACCACAGGGGGCTATGGCTACACCTTC
TRBJ2-2 | TRBV7-3 | NA | NA | CASSYAKGSTGELFF | TGTGCCAGCAGTTACGCCAAGGGGTCCACCGGGGAGCTGTTTTTT
TRBJ1-2 | TRBV30 | NA | NA | CAWLQGPYGYTF | TGTGCCTGGCTACAGGGTCCCTATGGCTACACCTTC
TRBJ2-3 | TRBV11-3 | TRBD1 | NA | CASSLRDSQDTQYF | TGTGCCAGCAGCCTCAGGGACAGCCAAGATACGCAGTATTTT
TRBJ1-5 | TRBV5-1 | NA | NA | CASSLGPGEPRQPQHF | TGCGCCAGCAGCTTGGGACCGGGAGAACCACGTCAGCCCCAGCATTTT
TRBJ2-1 | TRBV27 | NA | NA | CASRNTGKGGTSEFF | TGTGCCAGCAGAAACACCGGGAAAGGAGGCACGTCGGAGTTCTTC
TRBJ2-1 | TRBV4-1 | TRBD2 | NA | CASSQGTSGGPYNEQFF | TGCGCCAGCAGCCAAGGGACTAGCGGGGGCCCCTACAATGAGCAGTTCTTC
TRBJ2-3 | TRBV5-5 | TRBD1 | NA | CASSPYRGADTQYF | TGTGCCAGCAGCCCCTACAGGGGAGCAGATACGCAGTATTTT
TRBJ1-2 | TRBV12-3/TRBV12-4 | NA | NA | CASSRDIYGYTF | TGTGCCAGCAGCCGGGACATATATGGCTACACCTTC
TRBJ2-5 | TRBV19 | TRBD2 | NA | CASSSGNVQETQYF | TGTGCCAGTTCTAGCGGGAACGTTCAGGAGACCCAGTACTTC
TRBJ1-6 | TRBV20-1 | NA | NA | CSASQGHENSPLHF | TGCAGTGCTAGTCAGGGGCACGAGAATTCACCCCTCCACTTT
TRBJ1-2 | TRBV28 | TRBD1 | NA | CASSRDSKTYGYTF | TGTGCCAGCAGCAGGGACAGCAAAACCTATGGCTACACCTTC
TRBJ1-3 | TRBV1 | NA | NA | CTSSTDRLKGNTIYF | TGCACCAGCAGCACGGACAGGCTTAAGGGAAACACCATATATTTT
TRBJ1-1 | TRBV29-1 | NA | NA | CSVENGAGTTTEAFF | TGCAGCGTTGAAAACGGTGCAGGAACGACCACTGAAGCTTTCTTT
TRBJ2-1 | TRBV25-1 | TRBD1 | NA | CASSDPTGVSYNEQFF | TGTGCCAGCAGTGACCCGACAGGGGTTTCCTACAATGAGCAGTTCTTC
TRBJ1-1 | TRBV11-1 | TRBD1 | NA | CASSGQGEAFF | TGTGCCAGCAGTGGACAGGGGGAAGCTTTCTTT
TRBJ1-1 | TRBV4-1 | NA | NA | CASSQVSAGRGAFF | TGCGCCAGCAGCCAAGTATCGGCGGGACGTGGAGCTTTCTTT
TRBJ2-1 | TRBV4-3 | NA | NA | CASSTGRAKYNEQFF | TGCGCCAGCAGCACCGGGAGAGCTAAATACAATGAGCAGTTCTTC
TRBJ2-5 | TRBV7-8 | NA | NA | CASSLRTAGLFQETQYF | TGTGCCAGCAGCTTGAGGACAGCCGGATTATTTCAAGAGACCCAGTACTTC
TRBJ1-2 | TRBV27 | TRBD1 | few | CASSLSVRGDGYTF | TGTGCCAGCAGTTTATCGGTCAGGGGGGATGGCTACACCTTC
TRBJ2-7 | TRBV29-1 | NA | once | CSVGGQRYEQYF | TGCAGCGTGGGGGGACAGAGATACGAGCAGTACTTC
TRBJ2-7 | TRBV3-1/TRBV3-2 | TRBD2 | NA | CASSHRRGTSGPYEQYF | TGTGCCAGCAGCCATAGGCGAGGGACTAGCGGACCATACGAGCAGTACTTC
TRBJ2-1 | TRBV11-2 | NA | NA | CASSLYKGPSYNEQFF | TGTGCCAGCAGCTTGTACAAGGGGCCCTCCTACAATGAGCAGTTCTTC
TRBJ2-1 | TRBV9 | TRBD1 | once | CASSVQIPEQDRGRDNEQFF | TGTGCCAGCAGCGTACAAATACCCGAACAGGACAGGGGGCGAGACAATGAGCAGTTCTTC
TRBJ2-3 | TRBV19 | TRBD1 | NA | CASSNRDRVITDTQYF | TGTGCCAGTAGTAACCGGGACAGGGTCATCACAGATACGCAGTATTTT
TRBJ1-3 | TRBV30 | TRBD1 | NA | CAWSVTGGSGNTIYF | TGTGCCTGGAGCGTAACAGGGGGCTCTGGAAACACCATATATTTT
TRBJ2-3 | TRBV3-1/TRBV3-2 | NA | NA | CASSQDRGGGDTDTQYF | TGTGCCAGCAGCCAAGATCGAGGGGGAGGGGACACAGATACGCAGTATTTT
TRBJ1-1 | TRBV5-4 | TRBD1 | NA | CASSRPTGAYTEAFF | TGTGCCAGCAGCCGTCCGACAGGGGCCTACACTGAAGCTTTCTTT
TRBJ2-5 | TRBV7-9 | TRBD1 | NA | CASSQGPGGETQYF | TGTGCCAGCAGCCAGGGCCCAGGGGGAGAGACCCAGTACTTC
TRBJ2-3 | TRBV7-8 | NA | few | CASSLNRGGTDTQYF | TGTGCCAGCAGCTTAAACAGGGGGGGAACAGATACGCAGTATTTT
TRBJ2-7 | TRBV5-5 | NA | NA | CASSLTGPRPEQYF | TGTGCCAGCAGCTTGACAGGTCCCAGGCCCGAGCAGTACTTC
TRBJ1-2 | TRBV25-1 | NA | once | CASSEGQRLGYGYTF | TGTGCCAGCAGTGAGGGTCAGAGACTAGGCTATGGCTACACCTTC